This record concerns one T cell receptor beta chain sequence. What it binds is unknown. This sample is part of a study of T-cell memory formation after mild COVID-19. Study context: Across donors, TCR clusters were largely donor specific. Study-level results: Clones which contracted sat mainly in CM and EM if CD4+, and in EMRA if CD8+. The finding that pre-infection memory included some responding clones suggested that cross-reactive memory joined. Later expanders leaned CD4+, whereas clones that contracted between day 15 and 85 were balanced CD4/CD8.

The CDR3 has 15 amino acids. The germline V and J ends were trimmed by 4 bases and 2 bases, with 9 bases remaining between them. Per germline, CDR1 MGHDK and CDR2 SYGVNS. TCRdb recomputed calls from the 5' RACE reads with MiXCR, one row per CDR3 protein. The sample yields roughly 350,000 distinct CDR3 sequences, approximately 21% seen once. The sequencing sample was made of PBMCs or a T cell subset sorted from them (not recorded which). The source is an adult woman who had mild COVID-19 (a few samples of this study predate the infection). Cell type and time point are not known. V is TRBV25-1 and J is TRBJ2-6; D tentatively reads TRBD1 or TRBD2 (5 bases each). The CDR3 here is CASSVVGAGANVLTF. The CDR3 region has the DNA TGTGCCAGCAGTGTGGTGGGGGCTGGGGCCAACGTCCTGACTTTC.